These 11 T cell receptor beta chains were all obtained from the same sample, sequenced in a study of blood T cell repertoires in COVID-19. TCRdb's copy holds only in-frame clones and misses some; the assay was immunoSEQ multiplex PCR. The sample lists about 73,000 clones, around 80% occurring once. Sequencing was done on a sample of peripheral blood. Receptor source: a man older than 75 with active or convalescent COVID-19.

The V and J genes are TRBV10-1 and TRBJ1-5; perhaps TRBD1 as D (6 bases). CDR1 and CDR2 (germline): WNHNN, SYGVQD (reference sequence). With 2 bases removed from V and 6 bases from J, the gap between germline ends came to 8 bases. The CDR3 runs to 13 residues. The CDR3 DNA reads as TGCGCCAGCAGTGAGGGCAGGGGTCAGCCCCAGCATTTT. Protein product: CASSEGRGQPQHF.

The rearrangement joins TRBV5-1 to TRBJ1-1; no clear D. Germline CDR1 and CDR2: SGHRS and YFSETQ. The CDR3 is made up of 13 amino acids. Trimming removed 0 bases at V and 2 bases at J, with 5 bases between. CDR3 region: CASSLGGNTEAFF. The DNA for the CDR3 is TGCGCCAGCAGCTTGGGCGGAAACACTGAAGCTTTCTTT.

The chain carries TRBV5-1 and TRBJ1-1; no firm D call. Germline CDR1 is SGHRS and CDR2 is YFSETQ. The CDR3 covers 15 residues. V lost 3 bases to trimming and J lost 0 bases, with 12 bases between them. CDR3 residues: CASSSNTGMNTEAFF. The CDR3 DNA follows: TGCGCCAGCAGCTCGAACACCGGGATGAACACTGAAGCTTTCTTT.

The rearrangement joins TRBV19 to TRBJ2-1; weak D call: TRBD2 (5 bases). V was shortened by 6 bases and J by 0 bases, with 18 bases between the two germline ends. Germline CDR1 is LNHDA and CDR2 is SQIVND (reference sequence). The CDR3 is 17 amino acids. The CDR3 DNA follows: TGTGCCAGTAGCGGGGAGAGGCGGAGGAGCTCCTACAATGAGCAGTTCTTC. This translates into CASSGERRRSSYNEQFF.

This chain joins TRBV7-2 and TRBJ2-1, with 7 bases fitting TRBD1. The length of the CDR3 is 13 residues. Germline-derived CDR1 and CDR2 are SGHTA and FQGNSA. The junction had 8 bases not matched to a gene; V was cut back by 5 bases and J by 10 bases. CDR3 nucleotide sequence: TGTGCCAGCAGCATCGCTACCAGGGGGGAGCAGTTCTTC. It codes for CASSIATRGEQFF.

The V call is TRBV5-4, the J call TRBJ1-2, with 9 bases lining up with TRBD1. V shed 0 bases, J shed 2 bases, and the junction held 5 bases outside the gene matches. Germline V CDR1 and CDR2: SGHNT, YYREEE (reference sequence). CDR3 length equals 16 residues. The CDR3 loop reads CASSLVTGTGNYGYTF. The CDR3 bases are TGTGCCAGCAGCTTGGTCACCGGGACAGGGAACTATGGCTACACCTTC.

The genes are TRBV5-1 and TRBJ1-2; TRBD1 agrees at 10 bases. Germline V lookup: CDR1 SGHRS, CDR2 YFSETQ. The CDR3 length is 14 residues. The V gene end was trimmed by 4 bases and the J gene end by 4 bases; junction bases not matched to a gene: 4. The CDR3 spells CASSMTGGGYGYTF. The CDR3 DNA follows: TGCGCCAGCAGCATGACAGGGGGCGGCTATGGCTACACCTTC.

This clone turned up a few times. The chain is built from TRBV28 and TRBJ1-2; no clear D. The length of the CDR3 is 12 residues. Trimming cost V 4 bases and J 2 bases, with 5 bases left between them. Germline V gene lookup returns CDR1 MDHEN and CDR2 SYDVKM. The CDR3 is CASSWENYGYTF. The CDR3 DNA sequence: TGTGCCAGCAGTTGGGAGAACTATGGCTACACCTTC.

The rearrangement joins TRBV6-6 to TRBJ2-1, with D perhaps TRBD1 (7 bases). CDR3 size: 13 residues. V was pared by 6 bases and J by 5 bases, with 11 bases between. Germline V gene lookup returns CDR1 MNHNY and CDR2 SVGAGI (reference sequence). CDR3 bases: TGTGCCAGCAGCCAGGGGGGTAACAATGAGCAGTTCTTC. Translation gives CASSQGGNNEQFF.

V and J are TRBV5-4 and TRBJ1-2; D is perhaps TRBD1 (6 bases). CDR1 SGHNT and CDR2 YYREEE come from the germline V gene (reference sequence). The CDR3 covers 16 residues. The ends were cut back, 0 bases at V and 0 bases at J, with 12 bases in the middle. CDR3 nucleotides: TGTGCCAGCAGCTTGGGGGGGCCCGGAGCTAACTATGGCTACACCTTC. It is translated as CASSLGGPGANYGYTF.

The chain recombines TRBV27 with TRBJ2-3, with 8 nucleotides matching TRBD2. Trimming took 3 bases from V and 6 from J; bases not matched to a gene: 11. Germline V gene data show CDR1 as MNHEY and CDR2 as SMNVEV (reference sequence). CDR3 length: 16 amino acids. DNA of the CDR3: TGTGCCAGCAGTTTTGTGGCTAGCGGGTTGAGGGATACGCAGTATTTT. Translating gives CASSFVASGLRDTQYF.